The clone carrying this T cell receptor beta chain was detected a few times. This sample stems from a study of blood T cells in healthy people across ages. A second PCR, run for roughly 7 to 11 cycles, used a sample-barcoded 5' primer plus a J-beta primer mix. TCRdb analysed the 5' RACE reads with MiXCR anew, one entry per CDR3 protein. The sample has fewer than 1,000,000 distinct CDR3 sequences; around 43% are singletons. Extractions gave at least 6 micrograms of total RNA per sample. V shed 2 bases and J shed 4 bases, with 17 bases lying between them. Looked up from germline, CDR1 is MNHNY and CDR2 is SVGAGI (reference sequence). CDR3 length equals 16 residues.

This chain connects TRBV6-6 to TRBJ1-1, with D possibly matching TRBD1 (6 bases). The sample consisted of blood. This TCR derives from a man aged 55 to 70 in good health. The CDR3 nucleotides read TGTGCCAGCAGTTACCCTTACGGGGGCGGAAGCACTGAAGCTTTCTTT. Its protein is CASSYPYGGGSTEAFF.